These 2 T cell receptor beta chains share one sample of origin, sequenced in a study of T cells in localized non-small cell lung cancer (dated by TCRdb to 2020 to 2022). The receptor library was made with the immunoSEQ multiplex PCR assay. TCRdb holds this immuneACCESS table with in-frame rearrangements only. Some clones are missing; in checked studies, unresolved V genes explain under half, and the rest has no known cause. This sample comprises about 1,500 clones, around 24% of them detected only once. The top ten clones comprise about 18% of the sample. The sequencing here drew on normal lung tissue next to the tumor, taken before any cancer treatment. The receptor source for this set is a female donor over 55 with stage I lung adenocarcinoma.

CDR3 loop: CAWSVKLLNTGELFF. The CDR3 DNA reads as TGTGCCTGGAGTGTAAAACTCCTTAACACCGGGGAGCTGTTTTTT. The J gene is TRBJ2-2, the V gene TRBV30, with no clear D. This CDR3 has 15 residues. V was shortened by 0 bases and J by 2 bases, with 10 bases between the two germline ends. Germline CDR1 GTSNPN, CDR2 SVGIG (reference sequence). Full variable domain (rest looked up from reference TRBV30 and TRBJ2-2): SQTIHQWPATLVQPVGSPLSLECTVEGTSNPNLYWYRQAAGRGLQLLFYSVGIGQISSEVPQNLSASRPQDRQFILSSKKLLLSDSGFYLCAWSVKLLNTGELFFGEGSRLTVL.

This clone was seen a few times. The DNA for the CDR3 is TGTGCCAGCAGCCAGGACCTGAACACTGAAGCTTTCTTT. Its protein product is CASSQDLNTEAFF. The J gene is TRBJ1-1, the V gene TRBV7-1; D gene uncertain. TRBV7-1 has ORF status, its function being uncertain. The length of the CDR3 is 13 residues. Trimming stripped 5 bases from V and 0 bases from J, with 7 bases between.